Following are 32 T cell receptor beta chains from one sample sequenced in a study of Tregs in tolerant kidney transplant recipients (dated by TCRdb to between 2018 and 2020). Receptor amplification or capture employed the immunoSEQ multiplex PCR assay. TCRdb provides this immuneACCESS table in a form limited to in-frame rearrangements. Some clones are lacking; in checked studies, under half of them reflect an unresolved V gene, and why the rest are absent is not known. This sample lists roughly 99,000 clones; over 85% were detected once. 0.35% to 0.55% of the sample rests with the top ten. The time point label of this sample denotes: blood sample drawn before combined kidney and bone marrow transplant. Specimen: CD4+ T cells from blood, collected before the transplant. The receptor source for this set is a human donor who received a combined kidney and bone marrow transplant.

The chain uses TRBV7-9 and TRBJ2-1; TRBD2 matches at 7 bases. Germline CDR1 and CDR2: SEHNR and FQNEAQ (reference sequence). This CDR3 is built from 18 residues. Trimming took 5 bases from V and 7 from J; bases not matched to a gene: 20. The CDR3 sequence is CASSLGWGGGSSENEQFF. CDR3 nucleotide sequence: TGTGCCAGCAGCCTGGGGTGGGGTGGCGGGAGTAGTGAGAATGAGCAGTTCTTC.

CDR3 sequence reads: CASRRGPAANEKLFF. The CDR3 region has the DNA TGTGCCAGCAGGCGGGGCCCTGCAGCTAATGAAAAACTGTTTTTT. This chain links TRBV28 with TRBJ1-4; possibly TRBD1 for D (5 bases). The germline gives CDR1 MDHEN, CDR2 SYDVKM. With 6 bases removed from V and 3 bases from J, the gap between germline ends came to 14 bases. The CDR3 consists of 15 residues.

V usage is TRBV5-1 and J usage is TRBJ2-7; 10 nucleotides agree with TRBD2. This CDR3 is 15 amino acids long. CDR1 and CDR2 from the germline V gene are SGHRS and YFSETQ. J was trimmed by 2 bases and V by 4 bases; bases with no gene match: 6. CDR3 sequence reads: CASSRTSGRTYEQYF. The CDR3 nucleotides read TGCGCCAGCAGCAGGACTAGCGGAAGGACCTACGAGCAGTACTTC.

This chain links TRBV27 with TRBJ1-2; 7 nucleotides agree with TRBD1. There are 13 residues in the CDR3. Germline CDR1 and CDR2: MNHEY and SMNVEV (reference sequence). Germline trimming cut 4 bases from V and 2 bases from J; bases unmatched to any gene: 1. The CDR3 DNA sequence: TGTGCCAGCAGTTGGGGACAGAACTATGGCTACACCTTC. Its protein is CASSWGQNYGYTF.

V usage is TRBV11-1 and J usage is TRBJ2-2; TRBD2 matches at 14 bases. From germline, CDR1 is SGHAT and CDR2 FQDESV (reference sequence). V lost 7 bases to trimming and J lost 0 bases; unmatched junction nucleotides: 7. This CDR3 contains 18 residues. The CDR3 DNA follows: TGTGCCAGCACCTTCGGACTAGCGGGGGGCCCGAACACCGGGGAGCTGTTTTTT. Translating it yields CASTFGLAGGPNTGELFF.

The chain is built from TRBV13 and TRBJ2-3; 7 nucleotides align to TRBD1. CDR1 PRHDT and CDR2 FYEKMQ come from the germline V gene (reference sequence). The trim removed 8 bases at V and 4 bases at J, leaving 9 bases unmatched. The CDR3 totals 14 residues. This CDR3 reads CASRQVRGPDTQYF. In DNA form, the CDR3 reads TGTGCCAGCCGGCAGGTAAGGGGGCCAGATACGCAGTATTTT.

CDR3 sequence (DNA): TGCGCCAGCATCAACAGAGTTGAAGCTTTCTTT. Translating it yields CASINRVEAFF. The rearrangement joins TRBV10-1 to TRBJ1-1, with unresolved D. CDR3 size: 11 residues. The V end was cut by 7 bases, the J end by 7 bases, with 10 bases between. Germline loops: CDR1 WNHNN, CDR2 SYGVQD (reference sequence).

The chain links TRBV4-3 to TRBJ2-3; D gene unclear. Germline V gene lookup returns CDR1 LGHNA and CDR2 YSLEER. The V end was cut by 0 bases, the J end by 0 bases, with 13 bases between. The CDR3 runs 17 residues. Here the CDR3 DNA reads TGCGCCAGCAGCCAAGATAAGAGCGCCAAAAGCACAGATACGCAGTATTTT. It specifies CASSQDKSAKSTDTQYF.

This clone was found a few times. One end of the junction varies from germline; a read error may be responsible. The chain uses TRBV14 and TRBJ2-7, with D perhaps matching TRBD2 (6 bases). Germline-derived CDR1 and CDR2 are SGHDN and FVKESK. The CDR3 runs to 13 residues. The CDR3 sequence: CASSQDGREPVCF. DNA for the CDR3: TGTGCCAGCAGCCAAGACGGCCGGGAGCCCGTCTGCTTC. Drawing the rest from reference TRBV14 and TRBJ2-7, the complete variable domain is EAGVTQFPSHSVIEKGQTVTLRCDPISGHDNLYWYRRVMGKEIKFLLHFVKESKQDESGMPNNRFLAERTGGTYSTLKVQPAELEDSGVYFCASSQDGREPVCFGPGTRLTVT.

The chain joins TRBV7-9 to TRBJ2-2; 7 bases agree with TRBD1. Germline values: CDR1 SEHNR, CDR2 FQNEAQ (reference sequence). This CDR3 has 14 amino acids. V was pared by 0 bases and J by 7 bases, with 2 bases of the junction left unmatched. The CDR3, as DNA: TGTGCCAGCAGCTTAGCAGGGGGCGGCGGGGAGCTGTTTTTT. Encoded protein: CASSLAGGGGELFF.

The V and J genes are TRBV7-6 and TRBJ2-1; D call uncertain. Germline values: CDR1 SGHVS, CDR2 FNYEAQ. Trimming removed 5 bases at V and 4 bases at J, with 15 bases between. The CDR3 consists of 15 residues. The CDR3 DNA sequence: TGTGCCAGCAGCCCGACATTAGACCGATACAATGAGCAGTTCTTC. Its translation: CASSPTLDRYNEQFF.

The V call is TRBV4-3, the J call TRBJ2-2; D not certain. This CDR3 comprises 15 residues. CDR1 is LGHNA and CDR2 is YSLEER in the germline V gene. The germline V and J ends were trimmed by 0 bases and 6 bases, with 11 bases remaining between them. The CDR3 sequence is CASSQDYTRPGELFF. The CDR3 region has the DNA TGCGCCAGCAGCCAAGATTATACGCGTCCCGGGGAGCTGTTTTTT.

This chain connects TRBV7-2 to TRBJ2-5; weak D call: TRBD1 (6 bases). Trimming removed 2 bases at V and 0 bases at J, with 13 bases between. Germline values: CDR1 SGHTA, CDR2 FQGNSA. The CDR3 is 16 amino acids. The CDR3 coding sequence is TGTGCCAGCAGCTTAATCCTAGGACAGAACCAAGAGACCCAGTACTTC. Protein sequence: CASSLILGQNQETQYF.

This clone was found once. V gene TRBV25-1 combines with J gene TRBJ2-5; 9 nucleotides agree with TRBD2. From germline, CDR1 is MGHDK and CDR2 SYGVNS. V shed 6 bases and J 5 bases; nucleotides not matched to a gene: 7. The CDR3 runs 14 residues. DNA for the CDR3: TGTGCCAGCAGCGCTAGCGGGATCCAGGAGACCCAGTACTTC. This gives the protein CASSASGIQETQYF.

V and J are TRBV10-2 and TRBJ1-1; 10 bases agree with TRBD1. Germline trimming cut 6 bases from V and 7 bases from J; bases unmatched to any gene: 8. The CDR3 covers 14 residues. Germline V gene sequence: CDR1 WSHSY, CDR2 SAAADI. The CDR3 bases are TGCGCCAGCAGGAGACAGGGGGCGCCGGATGAAGCTTTCTTT. As protein: CASRRQGAPDEAFF.

V and J are TRBV7-6 and TRBJ1-2, with TRBD1 matching over 10 bases. CDR3 length: 16 amino acids. Trimming at V came to 1 base and at J to 5 bases, leaving 7 bases not matched to a gene. The germline V gene encodes CDR1 SGHVS and CDR2 FNYEAQ. The DNA of the CDR3 is TGTGCCAGCAGCTTAGGATTCAGGGACAGGGGTTATGGCTACACCTTC. This encodes CASSLGFRDRGYGYTF. Full variable domain (remainder filled in from reference TRBV7-6 and TRBJ1-2): GAGVSQSPRYKVTKRGQDVALRCDPISGHVSLYWYRQALGQGPEFLTYFNYEAQQDKSGLPNDRFSAERPEGSISTLTIQRTEQRDSAMYRCASSLGFRDRGYGYTFGSGTRLTVV.

The chain recombines TRBV9 with TRBJ1-6, with D perhaps matching TRBD1 (5 bases). Trimming pared 0 bases from V and 11 bases from J, leaving 15 bases between. From germline, CDR1 is SGDLS and CDR2 YYNGEE. The CDR3 spans 15 residues. The CDR3 DNA reads TGTGCCAGCAGCGTAGATTACAGGTTAATTCCACCCCTCCACTTT. Protein sequence: CASSVDYRLIPPLHF.

V and J are TRBV19 and TRBJ1-2, with a possible D match to TRBD1 (6 bases). Trimming cost V 6 bases and J 3 bases, with 17 bases left between them. This CDR3 spans 15 amino acids. Per germline, CDR1 LNHDA and CDR2 SQIVND (reference sequence). CDR3: CASRNQGLPYYGYTF. In nucleotides, the CDR3 is TGTGCCAGTAGAAATCAGGGGTTGCCCTACTATGGCTACACCTTC.

The chain links TRBV10-3 to TRBJ2-2, with unresolved D. Germline loops: CDR1 ENHRY, CDR2 SYGVKD. V shed 2 bases and J shed 1 base, with 5 bases lying between them. This CDR3 contains 14 residues. The CDR3 bases are TGTGCCATCAGTGAGGGGCAGAACACCGGGGAGCTGTTTTTT. Its translation is CAISEGQNTGELFF.

The V and J genes are TRBV30 and TRBJ2-1, with 9 positions matching TRBD2. V lost 7 bases to trimming and J lost 0 bases; unmatched junction nucleotides: 4. Germline CDR1 is GTSNPN and CDR2 is SVGIG (reference sequence). This CDR3 has 14 residues. CDR3 in DNA: TGTGCCTCGAATAGCGGGAGCTCCTACAATGAGCAGTTCTTC. Translated, it gives CASNSGSSYNEQFF.

This chain links TRBV9 with TRBJ2-2; 13 nucleotides line up with TRBD2. Germline lookup yields CDR1 SGDLS and CDR2 YYNGEE. This CDR3 spans 18 amino acids. V was pared by 3 bases and J by 5 bases, with 10 bases of the junction left unmatched. The CDR3 reads CASSARLAGGRLTGELFF. In nucleotides, the CDR3 is TGTGCCAGCAGCGCCCGACTAGCGGGAGGCCGTTTGACCGGGGAGCTGTTTTTT.

This clone showed up just once. The rearrangement links TRBV7-4 to TRBJ2-3; tentative D call: TRBD2 (5 bases). V lost 6 bases, J lost 5 bases, and 15 bases lay in between. Germline assignment: CDR1 SGHVT and CDR2 SQSDAQ. This CDR3 comprises 14 residues. This chain's CDR3 is CASSPQTREDTQYF. The CDR3 nucleotides read TGTGCCAGCAGTCCACAAACTCGGGAAGATACGCAGTATTTT.

The genes are TRBV5-6 and TRBJ2-1, with D tentatively TRBD2 (5 bases). The CDR3 loop spans 14 amino acids. CDR1 is SGHDT and CDR2 is YYEEEE in the germline V gene. The V and J ends lost 4 bases and 7 bases respectively, with 15 bases between them. The CDR3 region has the DNA TGTGCCAGCAGCCCCGGTCGCCCGGGGAATGAGCAGTTCTTC. Its translation: CASSPGRPGNEQFF. The entire variable domain, with the rest obtained from reference TRBV5-6 and TRBJ2-1, is as follows: DAGVTQSPTHLIKTRGQQVTLRCSPKSGHDTVSWYQQALGQGPQFIFQYYEEEERQRGNFPDRFSGHQFPNYSSELNVNALLLGDSALYLCASSPGRPGNEQFFGPGTRLTVL.

The chain combines TRBV25-1 with TRBJ2-7, with 7 bases fitting TRBD2. CDR3 size: 15 residues. Trimming removed 6 bases from V and 6 bases from J; junction bases left unmatched: 14. The germline V gene has CDR1 MGHDK and CDR2 SYGVNS. CDR3 bases: TGTGCCAGCAGCGACCCCGGAACGGGGGGTACCGAGCAGTACTTC. The encoded protein is CASSDPGTGGTEQYF.

The chain combines TRBV7-2 with TRBJ2-1; maybe TRBD1 (6 bases). Trimming took 1 base from V and 2 from J, leaving 18 bases between them. The CDR3 runs 18 residues. CDR1 SGHTA and CDR2 FQGNSA come from the germline V gene. The CDR3 sequence: CASSLGPIGRGAYNEQFF. DNA of the CDR3: TGTGCCAGCAGCTTAGGTCCAATTGGCAGGGGTGCCTACAATGAGCAGTTCTTC.

This rearrangement joins TRBV4-3 to TRBJ2-4, with TRBD1 identical over 8 bases. The CDR3 has 13 residues. The V segment lost 0 bases and the J segment 16 bases; nucleotides outside the gene matches: 8. Germline assignment: CDR1 LGHNA and CDR2 YSLEER. The CDR3 region is CASSQDTGQVEYF. CDR3 nucleotides: TGCGCCAGCAGCCAAGATACGGGACAGGTCGAATACTTC.

The CDR3 DNA is TGTGCCTGGAGTTTACGGTCAACCATAAATGAAAAACTGTTTTTT. Its protein is CAWSLRSTINEKLFF. The chain combines TRBV30 with TRBJ1-4; D gene unclear. V gave up 2 bases and J gave up 5 bases, with 15 bases separating them. CDR1 is GTSNPN and CDR2 is SVGIG in the germline V gene (reference sequence). This CDR3 comprises 15 residues.

The genes are TRBV6-6 and TRBJ2-2, with 9 positions matching TRBD1. From germline, CDR1 is MNHNY and CDR2 SVGAGI (reference sequence). This CDR3 has 15 amino acids. After removal of 7 bases from V and 4 bases from J, the junction contained 7 bases not matched to a gene. The CDR3 DNA reads TGTGCCAGCACCCGGACAGGGGATCTCACCGGGGAGCTGTTTTTT. It translates to CASTRTGDLTGELFF.

This clone was counted once. The J gene is TRBJ1-5, the V gene TRBV19, with D uncertain. In germline, CDR1 is LNHDA, CDR2 SQIVND (reference sequence). The CDR3 contains 12 residues. The V end was cut by 7 bases, the J end by 6 bases, with 10 bases between. The CDR3 protein is CASTHSGQPQHF. The CDR3 DNA reads TGTGCCAGTACCCACTCGGGTCAGCCCCAGCATTTT.

The rearrangement links TRBV7-2 to TRBJ2-1; D is perhaps TRBD2 (6 bases). The length of the CDR3 is 16 residues. Germline-derived CDR1 and CDR2 are SGHTA and FQGNSA. The V end lost 5 bases, the J end lost 4 bases, and 18 bases lay between the germline ends. DNA for the CDR3: TGTGCCAGCAGCATCTGGGGGGAACAACAATACAATGAGCAGTTCTTC. Its protein product is CASSIWGEQQYNEQFF.

CDR3 in DNA: TGTGCCAGCAGTGAAGCAGTTGGGCGGGGGTACACTGAAGCTTTCTTT. Translated: CASSEAVGRGYTEAFF. V is TRBV6-1 and J is TRBJ1-1; tentatively, D is TRBD1 (5 bases). Looked up from germline, CDR1 is MNHNS and CDR2 is SASEGT. V lost 0 bases to trimming and J lost 3 bases, with 14 bases between them. The CDR3 consists of 16 residues.

The genes are TRBV4-3 and TRBJ2-1, with 10 bases lining up with TRBD2. With V trimmed by 2 bases and J by 16 bases, 23 bases remained unmatched. Germline V gives CDR1 LGHNA, CDR2 YSLEER. The length of the CDR3 is 18 residues. As DNA, the CDR3 is TGCGCCAGCAGCCAAAATCTCTTGGCTAGCGGGGGTTATATAGGCAACTTCTTC. This translates into CASSQNLLASGGYIGNFF.